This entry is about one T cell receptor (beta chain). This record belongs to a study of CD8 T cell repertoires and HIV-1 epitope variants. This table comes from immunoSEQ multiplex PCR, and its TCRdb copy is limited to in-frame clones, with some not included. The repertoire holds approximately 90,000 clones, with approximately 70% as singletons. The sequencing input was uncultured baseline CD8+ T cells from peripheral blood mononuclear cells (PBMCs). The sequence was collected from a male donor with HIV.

CDR3 region: CASSNSGIETQYF. The CDR3 DNA follows: TGTGCCAGCAGCAACTCAGGAATAGAGACCCAGTACTTC. The rearrangement joins TRBV28 to TRBJ2-5; D unclear. This CDR3 contains 13 residues. Germline values: CDR1 MDHEN, CDR2 SYDVKM. Trimming shortened V by 6 bases and J by 4 bases, and 12 bases separated the two germline ends.